One and the same sample provided the 5 T cell receptor beta chains below, sequenced in a study of T cell responses to AZD1222 COVID-19 vaccine. Measured with immunoSEQ multiplex PCR; TCRdb has only the in-frame clones, and not every one. The sample has over 110,000 clones; about 92% are singletons. The source material was peripheral blood, sampled after recovery from COVID-19. The origin of the receptors is an adult who had recovered from COVID-19.

CDR3 nucleotides: TGTGCCACCCTGTCCGGGTCCGAGCAGTACTTC. Translating it yields CATLSGSEQYF. V gene TRBV27 combines with J gene TRBJ2-7; D is uncertain. Germline CDR1 and CDR2: MNHEY and SMNVEV (reference sequence). The CDR3 runs to 11 residues. Trimming shortened V by 10 bases and J by 6 bases, and 13 bases separated the two germline ends.

The chain is built from TRBV7-3 and TRBJ2-2; D remains unclear. With 4 bases removed from V and 5 bases from J, the gap between germline ends came to 11 bases. CDR3 length: 14 amino acids. Germline values: CDR1 SGHTA, CDR2 FQGTGA. As DNA, the CDR3 is TGTGCCAGCAGCTCCGCGTCTACGACCGGGGAGCTGTTTTTT. It is translated as CASSSASTTGELFF.

The V call is TRBV12-3 or TRBV12-4, the J call TRBJ2-7, with a tentative D call TRBD1 (6 bases). The CDR3 runs 13 residues. The V gene lost 3 bases and the J gene lost 2 bases, with 8 bases spanning the gap. This CDR3 is CASSFNRAYEQYF. The CDR3 region has the DNA TGTGCCAGCAGTTTTAACAGGGCCTACGAGCAGTACTTC.

The J gene is TRBJ1-3, the V gene TRBV18; a possible D gene is TRBD1 (6 bases). V shed 4 bases and J shed 3 bases, with 19 bases lying between them. The germline V gene encodes CDR1 KGHSH and CDR2 LQKENI. The CDR3 totals 17 residues. Here the CDR3 DNA reads TGTGCCAGCTCACGAGGCGGCCAGACAGGTTTTGGAAACACCATATATTTT. Protein product: CASSRGGQTGFGNTIYF.

Only one count was recorded for this clone. The chain couples TRBV11-2 to TRBJ1-4, with D perhaps matching TRBD1 (6 bases). V was pared by 2 bases and J by 4 bases, with 11 bases between. Germline CDR1 reads SGHAT; CDR2 reads FQNNGV. The CDR3 runs 15 residues. The CDR3 is CASSLTQGHNEKLFF. The CDR3, as DNA: TGTGCCAGCAGCTTAACCCAGGGACATAATGAAAAACTGTTTTTT.